What follows describes a single TCR beta chain. The data originate from a study of blood T cell repertoires in COVID-19. Study-wide context: In each case, the material was cDNA or gDNA derived from T cells, B-cell-depleted T cells, or PBMCs.

Some clones are missing from TCRdb's copy, which holds only in-frame ones; the method was immunoSEQ multiplex PCR. In the table there are more than 150,000 clones, 90% to 95% of which are singletons. The receptor was derived from a man in his fifties or sixties with acute or convalescent COVID-19. The source material was peripheral blood.

This CDR3 is CASSRTSGGALDTQYF. CDR3 nucleotide sequence: TGTGCCAGCAGCCGTACTAGCGGGGGGGCTCTCGATACGCAGTATTTT. The chain carries TRBV6-2 or TRBV6-3 and TRBJ2-3; TRBD2 matches at 13 bases. The CDR3 length is 16 residues. Trimming cost V 6 bases and J 6 bases; bases outside gene matches: 9. Germline values: CDR1 MNHEY, CDR2 SVGEGT.